These 23 T cell receptor beta chains share one sample of origin, sequenced in a study of cytomegalovirus exposure and HLA in healthy donors. Method: immunoSEQ multiplex PCR; TCRdb's copy keeps in-frame clones and lacks some. Here the sample spans approximately 65,000 clones, about 90% being singletons. Sequencing was done on a sample of PBMCs. Receptors originate from a man aged 18 to 30 in good health and CMV-seronegative.

In its sample, this clone was seen once. V usage is TRBV9 and J usage is TRBJ1-1; maybe TRBD1 (5 bases). The germline V gene encodes CDR1 SGDLS and CDR2 YYNGEE. The germline V and J ends were trimmed by 4 bases and 0 bases, with 16 bases remaining between them. This CDR3 has 16 residues. The CDR3: CASSTPRGSLNTEAFF. The CDR3 DNA follows: TGTGCCAGCAGCACCCCCCGGGGGAGCTTGAACACTGAAGCTTTCTTT. The variable domain in full, with the rest retrieved from reference TRBV9 and TRBJ1-1, is DSGVTQTPKHLITATGQRVTLRCSPRSGDLSVYWYQQSLDQGLQFLIQYYNGEERAKGNILERFSAQQFPDLHSELNLSSLELGDSALYFCASSTPRGSLNTEAFFGQGTRLTVV.

The chain employs TRBV2 and TRBJ1-1; 8 bases are a match to TRBD1. This CDR3 has 16 amino acids. The V gene end was trimmed by 6 bases and the J gene end by 0 bases; junction bases not matched to a gene: 9. Germline CDR1 SNHLY, CDR2 FYNNEI. CDR3 bases: TGTGCCAGCAGAAAAATACCGGACAGGGTGAACACTGAAGCTTTCTTT. Amino acids: CASRKIPDRVNTEAFF. The full variable domain, with the rest looked up from reference TRBV2 and TRBJ1-1, is EPEVTQTPSHQVTQMGQEVILRCVPISNHLYFYWYRQILGQKVEFLVSFYNNEISEKSEIFDDQFSVERPDGSNFTLKIRSTKLEDSAMYFCASRKIPDRVNTEAFFGQGTRLTVV.

The chain employs TRBV5-5 and TRBJ1-2; D may be TRBD1 (6 bases). The CDR3 contains 12 residues. Germline-derived CDR1 and CDR2 are SGHKS and YYEKEE (reference sequence). V was pared by 2 bases and J by 6 bases, with 8 bases between. The CDR3 region has the DNA TGTGCCAGCAGCTTTTCAGGGGATGGCTACACCTTC. Translated, it gives CASSFSGDGYTF.

This sequence joins TRBV10-3 and TRBJ1-1; 7 nucleotides line up with TRBD1. Germline V gene data show CDR1 as ENHRY and CDR2 as SYGVKD. V gave up 6 bases and J gave up 0 bases; unmatched junction bases: 4. There are 14 residues in the CDR3. The CDR3 region has the DNA TGTGCCATCAGAACGACAGGGTTGAACACTGAAGCTTTCTTT. It yields the protein CAIRTTGLNTEAFF.

This chain connects TRBV9 to TRBJ2-5, with a tentative D call TRBD2 (7 bases). The germline CDR1 and CDR2 sequences are SGDLS and YYNGEE. V lost 3 bases and J lost 1, with 13 bases in between. The CDR3 covers 15 residues. For the CDR3, the DNA is TGTGCCAGCAGCGATGGGGGAGGGGGCCAAGAGACCCAGTACTTC. It is translated as CASSDGGGGQETQYF.

V usage is TRBV5-1 and J usage is TRBJ2-5, with 12 positions matching TRBD2. Losses at the gene ends were 4 bases for V and 4 bases for J; bases not matched to a gene: 5. The CDR3 runs to 15 residues. Per the germline V gene, CDR1 is SGHRS and CDR2 is YFSETQ. Here the CDR3 DNA reads TGCGCCAGCAGCCGGACTAGCGGGAATTCAGAGACCCAGTACTTC. As protein: CASSRTSGNSETQYF.

The V gene is TRBV4-3, the J gene TRBJ2-1; TRBD1 agrees at 10 bases. Germline V lookup: CDR1 LGHNA, CDR2 YSLEER. The J segment lost 2 bases and the V segment lost 4 bases, leaving 5 bases of the junction unmatched. CDR3 length equals 16 residues. The CDR3 region is CASSPFGQGAYNEQFF. The DNA of the CDR3 is TGCGCCAGCAGCCCGTTCGGACAGGGGGCCTACAATGAGCAGTTCTTC.

V is TRBV4-2 and J is TRBJ1-1; 10 bases fit TRBD1. The ends lost 4 bases at V and 2 bases at J; junction bases unmatched: 1. In germline, CDR1 is LGHNA, CDR2 YNFKEQ. The CDR3 spans 14 residues. The CDR3 nucleotides read TGTGCCAGCAGCCGGGACAGGGGAAACACTGAAGCTTTCTTT. This gives the protein CASSRDRGNTEAFF.

The chain joins TRBV5-6 to TRBJ1-1; D gene uncertain. CDR3 size: 12 residues. V lost 5 bases and J 0 bases, leaving 5 bases between the germline ends. Germline CDR1 SGHDT, CDR2 YYEEEE. CDR3 protein: CASSPLNTEAFF. CDR3 sequence (DNA): TGTGCCAGCAGTCCATTGAACACTGAAGCTTTCTTT. The entire variable domain, with the rest obtained from reference TRBV5-6 and TRBJ1-1, is as follows: DAGVTQSPTHLIKTRGQQVTLRCSPKSGHDTVSWYQQALGQGPQFIFQYYEEEERQRGNFPDRFSGHQFPNYSSELNVNALLLGDSALYLCASSPLNTEAFFGQGTRLTVV.

The chain is built from TRBV6-1 and TRBJ2-1, with D perhaps TRBD2 (6 bases). Germline V gene lookup returns CDR1 MNHNS and CDR2 SASEGT. V lost 2 bases and J lost 12, with 17 bases in between. CDR3 size: 14 residues. The CDR3 nucleotides read TGTGCCAGCAGTGAACCCGACGGGAGCAAATGGCAGTTCTTC. This codes for CASSEPDGSKWQFF.

This clone showed up just once. The V gene is TRBV27, the J gene TRBJ2-2; 7 bases agree with TRBD1. This CDR3 has 15 amino acids. Germline-derived CDR1 and CDR2 are MNHEY and SMNVEV (reference sequence). Unmatched junction bases numbered 10, after V lost 7 bases and J lost 5 bases. This CDR3 reads CASNPGGFRTGELFF. The CDR3 DNA is TGTGCCAGCAATCCAGGGGGTTTTAGGACCGGGGAGCTGTTTTTT.

The chain links TRBV4-2 to TRBJ2-2; the match to TRBD1 covers 9 bases. The CDR3 consists of 20 residues. Trimming cost V 6 bases and J 7 bases; bases outside gene matches: 24. Germline CDR1 is LGHNA and CDR2 is YNFKEQ. The CDR3 protein is CASRKTMDRGRLVRDGELFF. CDR3 nucleotide sequence: TGTGCCAGCAGAAAAACCATGGACAGGGGAAGGTTGGTCCGAGACGGGGAGCTGTTTTTT.

The chain combines TRBV28 with TRBJ2-7; D perhaps matches TRBD2 (6 bases). Trimming cost V 4 bases and J 3 bases, with 13 bases left between them. Germline CDR1 and CDR2: MDHEN and SYDVKM. The CDR3 has 14 amino acids. CDR3 protein: CASSSGTSFYEQYF. In DNA, the CDR3 is TGTGCCAGCAGTTCCGGGACTTCTTTCTACGAGCAGTACTTC.

The genes are TRBV19 and TRBJ1-4; D perhaps matches TRBD1 (6 bases). The CDR3 sequence is 15 residues long. Between the trimmed V and J ends, which lost 4 bases and 3 bases, there was a span of 12 bases. Germline assignment: CDR1 LNHDA and CDR2 SQIVND (reference sequence). The CDR3 protein is CASSNPGHPNEKLFF. In nucleotides, the CDR3 is TGTGCCAGTAGTAATCCGGGACATCCTAATGAAAAACTGTTTTTT. Drawing the rest from reference TRBV19 and TRBJ1-4, the complete variable domain is DGGITQSPKYLFRKEGQNVTLSCEQNLNHDAMYWYRQDPGQGLRLIYYSQIVNDFQKGDIAEGYSVSREKKESFPLTVTSAQKNPTAFYLCASSNPGHPNEKLFFGSGTQLSVL.

The chain employs TRBV27 and TRBJ2-1; D is ambiguous. The V end was cut by 2 bases, the J end by 5 bases, with 7 bases between. Germline CDR1 MNHEY, CDR2 SMNVEV (reference sequence). CDR3 length equals 13 residues. The DNA for the CDR3 is TGTGCCAGCAGTTTACAAGGAGACAATGAGCAGTTCTTC. It translates to CASSLQGDNEQFF.

The CDR3 DNA reads as TGCAGTGCTGGGCATGGTGAAAAACTGTTTTTT. Residues: CSAGHGEKLFF. The chain carries TRBV20-1 and TRBJ1-4; D gene uncertain. Trimming cost V 5 bases and J 7 bases, with 8 bases left between them. The CDR3 has 11 residues. Germline lookup yields CDR1 DFQATT and CDR2 SNEGSKA (reference sequence).

V and J are TRBV10-3 and TRBJ1-1; no reliable D call. V lost 2 bases to trimming and J lost 2 bases, with 12 bases between them. Germline values: CDR1 ENHRY, CDR2 SYGVKD. The CDR3 sequence is 15 residues long. The CDR3 DNA reads TGTGCCATCAGTGAGGAGAGCTACTCTAACACTGAAGCTTTCTTT. Protein sequence: CAISEESYSNTEAFF.

This rearrangement joins TRBV19 to TRBJ1-1; no clear D. Germline lookup yields CDR1 LNHDA and CDR2 SQIVND (reference sequence). The V and J ends lost 9 bases and 3 bases respectively, with 14 bases between them. The CDR3 runs to 13 residues. The CDR3 protein is CASKDGVDTEAFF. Written as DNA, the CDR3 is TGTGCCAGCAAGGACGGGGTAGACACTGAAGCTTTCTTT.

The chain combines TRBV4-2 with TRBJ2-1; 8 nucleotides align to TRBD2. The germline gives CDR1 LGHNA, CDR2 YNFKEQ. This CDR3 has 16 amino acids. V lost 0 bases and J lost 4; bases outside the gene matches: 5. The CDR3 region has the DNA TGTGCCAGCAGCCAAGACATGGGACTAGATTACAATGAGCAGTTCTTC. Protein product: CASSQDMGLDYNEQFF.

This rearrangement joins TRBV20-1 to TRBJ2-3; D is ambiguous. V lost 5 bases, J lost 6 bases, and 9 bases lay in between. This CDR3 spans 11 amino acids. Looked up from germline, CDR1 is DFQATT and CDR2 is SNEGSKA (reference sequence). The CDR3 DNA sequence: TGCAGTGCTGGTTTGAGGGATACGCAGTATTTT. Residues: CSAGLRDTQYF.

The table lists this clone with a few counts. This rearrangement joins TRBV7-9 to TRBJ1-1; D is ambiguous. The CDR3 consists of 14 residues. Trimming cost V 0 bases and J 0 bases, with 5 bases left between them. Germline loops: CDR1 SEHNR, CDR2 FQNEAQ (reference sequence). CDR3 in DNA: TGTGCCAGCAGCTTAGCGTCCTTGAACACTGAAGCTTTCTTT. This sequence encodes CASSLASLNTEAFF. Full variable domain (remainder filled in from reference TRBV7-9 and TRBJ1-1): DTGVSQNPRHKITKRGQNVTFRCDPISEHNRLYWYRQTLGQGPEFLTYFQNEAQLEKSRLLSDRFSAERPKGSFSTLEIQRTEQGDSAMYLCASSLASLNTEAFFGQGTRLTVV.

The chain couples TRBV6-5 to TRBJ2-1; no reliable D call. CDR3 length: 13 amino acids. Trimming removed 8 bases from V and 8 bases from J, with 16 bases in between. Per germline, CDR1 MNHEY and CDR2 SVGAGI. The CDR3 reads CASRVADIDEQFF. The CDR3 DNA follows: TGTGCCAGCCGCGTAGCTGATATCGATGAGCAGTTCTTC.

V gene TRBV5-6 combines with J gene TRBJ1-2; 8 positions match TRBD1. Germline V gene lookup returns CDR1 SGHDT and CDR2 YYEEEE. Trimming cost V 3 bases and J 2 bases; bases outside gene matches: 9. The CDR3 is 16 residues long. For the CDR3, the DNA is TGTGCCAGCAGCTGGGATGGACAGGGTGTAAACTATGGCTACACCTTC. Amino acid sequence: CASSWDGQGVNYGYTF.